There are a few counts of the clone carrying this T cell receptor (beta chain). Germline CDR1 reads KGHSH; CDR2 reads LQKENI. The germline V and J ends were trimmed by 2 bases and 3 bases, with 14 bases remaining between them. CDR3 length equals 15 residues. The sample is drawn from a study of shared clonotypes between healthy human individuals. Study-wide background: Three CD4 naive, three CD4 memory, two CD8 naive and one CD8 memory plate were used per donor.

TCRdb's copy holds only in-frame clones and misses some; the assay was immunoSEQ multiplex PCR. The table lists around 990,000 clones, around three quarters of them singletons. From CD4+ cells came CD45RA+ naive and CD45RA-negative memory subsets. This receptor was obtained from a man between 18 and 29 years old in good health. Some clones in this sample may be carry-over from other donors' samples. The material sequenced was memory CD4+ T cells from PBMCs. The subset here: CD45RA-negative fraction. The chain is built from TRBV18 and TRBJ2-7, with D possibly called TRBD1 or TRBD2 (5 bases each). The CDR3 DNA is TGTGCCAGCTCACCAGGAAAGGGACGTAACTACGAGCAGTACTTC. Amino acid sequence: CASSPGKGRNYEQYF.